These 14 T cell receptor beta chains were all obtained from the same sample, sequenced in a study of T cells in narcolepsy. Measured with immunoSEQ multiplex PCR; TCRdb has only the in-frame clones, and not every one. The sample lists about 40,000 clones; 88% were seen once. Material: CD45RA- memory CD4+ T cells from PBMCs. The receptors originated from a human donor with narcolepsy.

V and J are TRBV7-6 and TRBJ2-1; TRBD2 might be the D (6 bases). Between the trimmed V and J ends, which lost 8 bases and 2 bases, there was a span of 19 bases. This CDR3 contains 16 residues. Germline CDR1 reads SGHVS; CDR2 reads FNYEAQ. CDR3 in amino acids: CASGRETGVAYNEQFF. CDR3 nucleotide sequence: TGTGCCAGCGGCCGAGAAACGGGAGTAGCCTACAATGAGCAGTTCTTC.

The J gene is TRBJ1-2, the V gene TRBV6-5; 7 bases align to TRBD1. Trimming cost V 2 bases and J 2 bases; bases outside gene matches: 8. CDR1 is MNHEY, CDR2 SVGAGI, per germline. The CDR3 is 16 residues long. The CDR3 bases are TGTGCCAGCAGTTACCGAGCACAGGGGCAAAACTATGGCTACACCTTC. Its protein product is CASSYRAQGQNYGYTF.

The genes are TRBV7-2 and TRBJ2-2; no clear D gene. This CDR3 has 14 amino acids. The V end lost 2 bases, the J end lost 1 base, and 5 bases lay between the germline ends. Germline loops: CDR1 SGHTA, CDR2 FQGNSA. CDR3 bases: TGTGCCAGCAGCTTAATACGGAACACCGGGGAGCTGTTTTTT. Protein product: CASSLIRNTGELFF.

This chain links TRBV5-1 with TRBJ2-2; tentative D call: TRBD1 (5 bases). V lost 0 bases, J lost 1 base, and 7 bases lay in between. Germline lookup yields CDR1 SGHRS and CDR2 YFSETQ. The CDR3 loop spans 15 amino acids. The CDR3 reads CASSLVQGNTGELFF. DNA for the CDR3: TGCGCCAGCAGCTTGGTTCAGGGGAACACCGGGGAGCTGTTTTTT.

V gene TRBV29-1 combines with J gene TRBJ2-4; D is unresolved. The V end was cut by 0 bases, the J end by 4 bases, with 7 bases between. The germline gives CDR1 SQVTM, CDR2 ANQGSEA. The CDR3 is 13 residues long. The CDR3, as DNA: TGCAGCGTTGAAGAGGTACATAAAAACATTCAGTACTTC. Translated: CSVEEVHKNIQYF.

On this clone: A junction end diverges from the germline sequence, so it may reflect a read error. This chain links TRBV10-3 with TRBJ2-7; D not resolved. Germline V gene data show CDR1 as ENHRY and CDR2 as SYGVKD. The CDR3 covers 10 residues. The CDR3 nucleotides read TGTGCCATCAGTGAGTCATCTTTGACGTTC. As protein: CAISESSLTF.

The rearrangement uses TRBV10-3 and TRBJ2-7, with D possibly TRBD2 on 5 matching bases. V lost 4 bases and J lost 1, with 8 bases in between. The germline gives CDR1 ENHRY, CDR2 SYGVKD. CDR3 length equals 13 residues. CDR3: CAISAGLSYEQYF. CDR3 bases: TGTGCCATCAGTGCAGGACTGTCCTACGAGCAGTACTTC.

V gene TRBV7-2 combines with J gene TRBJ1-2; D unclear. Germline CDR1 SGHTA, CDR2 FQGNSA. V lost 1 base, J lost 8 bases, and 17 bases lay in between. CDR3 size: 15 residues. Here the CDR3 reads CASSLDVVAGRGYTF. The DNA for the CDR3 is TGTGCCAGCAGCTTAGATGTAGTTGCGGGCAGAGGCTACACCTTC.

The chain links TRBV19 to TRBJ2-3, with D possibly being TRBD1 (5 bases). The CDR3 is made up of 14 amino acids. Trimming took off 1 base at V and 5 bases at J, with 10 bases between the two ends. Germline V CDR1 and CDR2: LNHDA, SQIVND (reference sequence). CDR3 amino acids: CASSIGGKIDTQYF. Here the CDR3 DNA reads TGTGCCAGTAGTATAGGGGGCAAGATAGATACGCAGTATTTT.

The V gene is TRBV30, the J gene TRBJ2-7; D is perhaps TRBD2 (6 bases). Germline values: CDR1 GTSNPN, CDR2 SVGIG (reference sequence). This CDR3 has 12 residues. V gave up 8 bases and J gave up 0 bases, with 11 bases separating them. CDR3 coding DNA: TGTGCCGGGCGGGACTCCTCCTACGAGCAGTACTTC. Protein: CAGRDSSYEQYF. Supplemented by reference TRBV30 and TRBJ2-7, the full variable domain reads SQTIHQWPATLVQPVGSPLSLECTVEGTSNPNLYWYRQAAGRGLQLLFYSVGIGQISSEVPQNLSASRPQDRQFILSSKKLLLSDSGFYLCAGRDSSYEQYFGPGTRLTVT.

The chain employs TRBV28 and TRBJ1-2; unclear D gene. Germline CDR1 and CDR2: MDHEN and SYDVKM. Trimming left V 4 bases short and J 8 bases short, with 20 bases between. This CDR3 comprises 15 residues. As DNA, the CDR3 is TGTGCCAGCAGTTCCCCCGTCTCGGGGAAAGCGGGCTACACCTTC. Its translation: CASSSPVSGKAGYTF.

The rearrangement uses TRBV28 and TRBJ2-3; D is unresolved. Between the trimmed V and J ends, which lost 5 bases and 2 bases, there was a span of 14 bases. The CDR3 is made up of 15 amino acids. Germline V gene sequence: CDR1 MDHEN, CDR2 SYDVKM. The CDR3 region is CASSTAGQATDTQYF. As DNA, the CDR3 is TGTGCCAGCAGTACCGCCGGGCAGGCCACAGATACGCAGTATTTT.

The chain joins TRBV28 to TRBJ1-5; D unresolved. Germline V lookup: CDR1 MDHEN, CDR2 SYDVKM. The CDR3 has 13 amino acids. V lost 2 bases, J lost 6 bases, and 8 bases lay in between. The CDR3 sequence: CASSLGWGQPQHF. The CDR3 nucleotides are TGTGCCAGCAGTTTAGGGTGGGGTCAGCCCCAGCATTTT.

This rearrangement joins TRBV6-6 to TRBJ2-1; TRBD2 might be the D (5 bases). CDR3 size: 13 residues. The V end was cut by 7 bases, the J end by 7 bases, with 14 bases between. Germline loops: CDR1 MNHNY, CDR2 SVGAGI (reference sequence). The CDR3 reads CASTPSGTNEQFF. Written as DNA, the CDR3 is TGTGCCAGCACCCCCTCGGGAACGAATGAGCAGTTCTTC.